This is a list of T cell receptor beta chains from one sample in a study of graft-versus-host responses after intestinal transplantation. These receptors have no known antigen. Generated by immunoSEQ multiplex PCR, the TCRdb table keeps only in-frame clones and is missing some. The sample holds tens of thousands of clones; approximately 94% are singletons and the top ten take under 0.45%. Sequencing was performed on unstimulated CD4+ T cells sorted from spleen or lymph node cells, taken before transplant. Receptors were obtained from a human donor who was the organ donor for an intestinal transplant. CDR3s include the opening cysteine and the closing phenylalanine or tryptophan. D genes are given only for firm matches. Rows may omit the clone size; those that give it use once, few, many or a size class.

D gene: .; J gene: TRBJ2-1; clone size: .; V gene: TRBV6-5; CDR3 DNA: TGTGCCAGCAGTTTAGCGATGCGGGCGGCCAATGAGCAGTTCTTC; CDR3 protein: CASSLAMRAANEQFF
D gene: .; J gene: TRBJ2-6; clone size: .; V gene: TRBV5-4; CDR3 DNA: TGTGCCAGCAGCTCAGCCCACTCAGGGCCGGGGGCCAACGTCCTGACTTTC; CDR3 protein: CASSSAHSGPGANVLTF
D gene: .; J gene: TRBJ2-7; clone size: .; V gene: TRBV6-5; CDR3 DNA: TGTGCCAGCAGGGCGAGCTCCTACGAGCAGTACTTC; CDR3 protein: CASRASSYEQYF
D gene: .; J gene: TRBJ2-7; clone size: .; V gene: TRBV7-9; CDR3 DNA: TGTGCCAGCAGCTTATCAGGCGGTTCCTACGAGCAGTACTTC; CDR3 protein: CASSLSGGSYEQYF
D gene: .; J gene: TRBJ2-4; clone size: .; V gene: TRBV4-2; CDR3 DNA: TGTGCCAGCAGGCCGACTTTGCAAGCCAAAAACATTCAGTACTTC; CDR3 protein: CASRPTLQAKNIQYF
D gene: .; J gene: TRBJ2-7; clone size: few; V gene: TRBV27; CDR3 DNA: TGTGCCAGCAGTCAGACAGGAACCGAGCAGTACTTC; CDR3 protein: CASSQTGTEQYF
D gene: .; J gene: TRBJ2-5; clone size: .; V gene: TRBV2; CDR3 DNA: TGTGCCAGCAGTGATCGGCCGACCCAAGAGACCCAGTACTTC; CDR3 protein: CASSDRPTQETQYF
D gene: TRBD1; J gene: TRBJ2-6; clone size: once; V gene: TRBV5-5; CDR3 DNA: TGTGCCAGCAGCCCCACTGGACAGGGAGTCTCTGGGGCCAACGTCCTGACTTTC; CDR3 protein: CASSPTGQGVSGANVLTF
D gene: .; J gene: TRBJ2-2; clone size: few; V gene: TRBV30; CDR3 DNA: TGTGCCTGGAGTCCGCGAGGCACCGGGGAGCTGTTTTTT; CDR3 protein: CAWSPRGTGELFF
D gene: .; J gene: TRBJ1-1; clone size: .; V gene: TRBV2; CDR3 DNA: TGTGCCAGCAGTGTACGAGGGAAGCGTGTGAACACTGAAGCTTTCTTT; CDR3 protein: CASSVRGKRVNTEAFF
D gene: .; J gene: TRBJ1-2; clone size: .; V gene: TRBV15; CDR3 DNA: TGTGCCACCAGCAGAGGCAGAGGGGGGGATGGCTACACCTTC; CDR3 protein: CATSRGRGGDGYTF
D gene: TRBD2; J gene: TRBJ2-1; clone size: .; V gene: TRBV2; CDR3 DNA: TGTGCCAGCAGCCAGGGACTAGCGGGGAATGAGCAGTTCTTC; CDR3 protein: CASSQGLAGNEQFF
D gene: .; J gene: TRBJ1-6; clone size: .; V gene: TRBV4-2; CDR3 DNA: TGTGCCAGCAGCCAAGAGGGGGCTGGCCCGAATTCACCCCTCCACTTT; CDR3 protein: CASSQEGAGPNSPLHF
D gene: .; J gene: TRBJ1-1; clone size: few; V gene: TRBV5-4; CDR3 DNA: TGTGCCAGCAGCCGCGAGTGGGGCGCGCGAACCACTGAAGCTTTCTTT; CDR3 protein: CASSREWGARTTEAFF
D gene: TRBD1; J gene: TRBJ1-5; clone size: .; V gene: TRBV27; CDR3 DNA: TGTGCCAGCAGACCGGACAGGGATAGCAATCAGCCCCAGCATTTT; CDR3 protein: CASRPDRDSNQPQHF
D gene: .; J gene: TRBJ2-5; clone size: once; V gene: TRBV5-1; CDR3 DNA: TGCGCCAGCAGCTTGGTAGGGGGCCAAGAGACCCAGTACTTC; CDR3 protein: CASSLVGGQETQYF
D gene: TRBD1; J gene: TRBJ2-7; clone size: .; V gene: TRBV15; CDR3 DNA: TGTGCCACCAGCATTTTGACAGGGAGCCCCTACGAGCAGTACTTC; CDR3 protein: CATSILTGSPYEQYF
D gene: TRBD1; J gene: TRBJ1-5; clone size: once; V gene: TRBV5-1; CDR3 DNA: TGCGCCAGCAGCATCGGGACAGGGGGCACGCCCCAGCATTTT; CDR3 protein: CASSIGTGGTPQHF
D gene: .; J gene: TRBJ1-1; clone size: .; V gene: TRBV6-8; CDR3 DNA: TGTGCCAGCAGTTACTCGGTGGGGCACACTGAAGCTTTCTTT; CDR3 protein: CASSYSVGHTEAFF
D gene: .; J gene: TRBJ1-2; clone size: .; V gene: TRBV6-5; CDR3 DNA: TGTGCCAGCAGTTACTCGGGTGCGACAGAAAGGGGCTACACCTTC; CDR3 protein: CASSYSGATERGYTF
D gene: .; J gene: TRBJ1-3; clone size: .; V gene: TRBV11-2; CDR3 DNA: TGTGCCAGCAGCTCCACCAGGGGTAGTGGAAACACCATATATTTT; CDR3 protein: CASSSTRGSGNTIYF
D gene: .; J gene: TRBJ2-7; clone size: once; V gene: TRBV6-1; CDR3 DNA: TGTGCCAGCAGTGACAATGTCCCCGGCAACGACGAGCAGTACTTC; CDR3 protein: CASSDNVPGNDEQYF
D gene: .; J gene: TRBJ2-2; clone size: once; V gene: TRBV7-7; CDR3 DNA: TGTGCTAGCAGCCCAATCTCTCGGGGGGAGCTGTTTTTT; CDR3 protein: CASSPISRGELFF
D gene: .; J gene: TRBJ2-5; clone size: once; V gene: TRBV4-2; CDR3 DNA: TGTGCCAGCAGCCAAGACCTTGGGACCCAGTACTTC; CDR3 protein: CASSQDLGTQYF
D gene: .; J gene: TRBJ2-7; clone size: .; V gene: TRBV6-5; CDR3 DNA: TGTGCCAGCAGTCCAGGGGGAGGGGGTTCCTACGAGCAGTACTTC; CDR3 protein: CASSPGGGGSYEQYF
D gene: .; J gene: TRBJ1-1; clone size: .; V gene: TRBV6-4; CDR3 DNA: TGTGCCAGCAGGGGGGAACCAATTGGAGTGATGAACACTGAAGCTTTCTTT; CDR3 protein: CASRGEPIGVMNTEAFF
D gene: .; J gene: TRBJ2-2; clone size: .; V gene: TRBV7-2; CDR3 DNA: TGTGCCACGCAGGGACTGGCGAACACCGGGGAGCTGTTTTTT; CDR3 protein: CATQGLANTGELFF
D gene: .; J gene: TRBJ2-1; clone size: .; V gene: TRBV5-1; CDR3 DNA: TGCGCCAGCAGCCGACCGCAGGACACAATAATCTACAATGAGCAGTTCTTC; CDR3 protein: CASSRPQDTIIYNEQFF
D gene: .; J gene: TRBJ2-3; clone size: once; V gene: TRBV27; CDR3 DNA: TGTGCCAGCAGTAAACTAGCTCTAACTAGCACAGATACGCAGTATTTT; CDR3 protein: CASSKLALTSTDTQYF
D gene: .; J gene: TRBJ1-4; clone size: .; V gene: TRBV4-2; CDR3 DNA: TGTGCCAGCAGCCAAGAAAGGGTGGGCGCCACTAATGAAAAACTGTTTTTT; CDR3 protein: CASSQERVGATNEKLFF
D gene: TRBD2; J gene: TRBJ2-7; clone size: .; V gene: TRBV7-2; CDR3 DNA: TGTGCCAGCAGCTTAGCCGGGACTAGCGGGGGCCTCTCCTACGAGCAGTACTTC; CDR3 protein: CASSLAGTSGGLSYEQYF
D gene: TRBD1; J gene: TRBJ2-5; clone size: .; V gene: TRBV2; CDR3 DNA: TGTGCCAGCAGTGGGACAGGGGTTATGAAGACCCAGTACTTC; CDR3 protein: CASSGTGVMKTQYF
D gene: TRBD1; J gene: TRBJ2-4; clone size: once; V gene: TRBV6-1; CDR3 DNA: TGTGCCAGCAGTGGGGACAGGGCATGGAACATTCAGTACTTC; CDR3 protein: CASSGDRAWNIQYF
D gene: .; J gene: TRBJ2-2; clone size: few; V gene: TRBV12-5; CDR3 DNA: TGTGCTAGTGGTTTGATGACCGGGGAGCTGTTTTTT; CDR3 protein: CASGLMTGELFF
D gene: .; J gene: TRBJ1-4; clone size: .; V gene: TRBV7-6; CDR3 DNA: TGTGCCAGCAGCTTAGGGGCAACTAATGAAAAACTGTTTTTT; CDR3 protein: CASSLGATNEKLFF
D gene: TRBD1; J gene: TRBJ2-7; clone size: .; V gene: TRBV11-1; CDR3 DNA: TGTGCCAGCAGCGTTCGAGGGGGCCTACCCTACGAGCAGTACTTC; CDR3 protein: CASSVRGGLPYEQYF
D gene: .; J gene: TRBJ1-6; clone size: .; V gene: TRBV9; CDR3 DNA: TGTGCCAGCAGCGTAACATGGAATTCACCCCTCCACTTT; CDR3 protein: CASSVTWNSPLHF
D gene: .; J gene: TRBJ1-2; clone size: once; V gene: TRBV6-5; CDR3 DNA: TGTGCCAGCAGCTACCACGGGGGAGGCTACACCTTC; CDR3 protein: CASSYHGGGYTF
D gene: .; J gene: TRBJ2-3; clone size: .; V gene: TRBV11-2; CDR3 DNA: TGTGCCAGCAGCTCCACCGAGAGCGTAGGCACAGATACGCAGTATTTT; CDR3 protein: CASSSTESVGTDTQYF
D gene: TRBD1; J gene: TRBJ1-3; clone size: once; V gene: TRBV2; CDR3 DNA: TGTGCCAGCAGGCCCGACAGGGGGGGAAACACCATATATTTT; CDR3 protein: CASRPDRGGNTIYF
D gene: TRBD1; J gene: TRBJ1-2; clone size: .; V gene: TRBV20-1; CDR3 DNA: TGCAGTGCGAGGGACAGGGATGGCTACACCTTC; CDR3 protein: CSARDRDGYTF
D gene: .; J gene: TRBJ2-7; clone size: .; V gene: TRBV11-2; CDR3 DNA: TGTGCCAGCAGCTTACCCTACACCTACGAGCAGTACTTC; CDR3 protein: CASSLPYTYEQYF
D gene: TRBD1; J gene: TRBJ2-5; clone size: .; V gene: TRBV7-9; CDR3 DNA: TGTGCCAGCAGTCGACAGGGCCTCCAAGAGACCCAGTACTTC; CDR3 protein: CASSRQGLQETQYF
D gene: .; J gene: TRBJ2-1; clone size: .; V gene: TRBV5-1; CDR3 DNA: TGCGCCAGCAGCTTGGGTGGGGGATACAATGAGCAGTTCTTC; CDR3 protein: CASSLGGGYNEQFF